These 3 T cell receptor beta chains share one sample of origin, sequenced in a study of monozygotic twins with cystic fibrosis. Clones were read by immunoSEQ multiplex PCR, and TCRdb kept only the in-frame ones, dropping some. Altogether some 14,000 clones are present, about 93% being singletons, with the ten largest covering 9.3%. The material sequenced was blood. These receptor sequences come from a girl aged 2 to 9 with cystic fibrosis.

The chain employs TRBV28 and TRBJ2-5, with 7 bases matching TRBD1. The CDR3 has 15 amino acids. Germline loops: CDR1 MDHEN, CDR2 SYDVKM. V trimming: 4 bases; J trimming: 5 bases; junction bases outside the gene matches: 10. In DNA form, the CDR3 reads TGTGCCAGCAGTTCGCCGACAGGGTTACGCGAGACCCAGTACTTC. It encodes CASSSPTGLRETQYF.

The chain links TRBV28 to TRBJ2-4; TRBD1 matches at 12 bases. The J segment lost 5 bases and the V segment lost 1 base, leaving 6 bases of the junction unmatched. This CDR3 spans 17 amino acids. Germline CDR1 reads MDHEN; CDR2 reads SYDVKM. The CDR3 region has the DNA TGTGCCAGCAGTTTATTGGGACAGGGGGCGGTTGAAAACATTCAGTACTTC. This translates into CASSLLGQGAVENIQYF.

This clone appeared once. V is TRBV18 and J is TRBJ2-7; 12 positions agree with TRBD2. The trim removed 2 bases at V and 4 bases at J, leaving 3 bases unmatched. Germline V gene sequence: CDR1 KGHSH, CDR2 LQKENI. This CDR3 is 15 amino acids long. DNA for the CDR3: TGTGCCAGCTCACCAAAGACTAGCGGGAGTTACGAGCAGTACTTC. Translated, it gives CASSPKTSGSYEQYF. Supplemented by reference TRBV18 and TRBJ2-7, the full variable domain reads NAGVMQNPRHLVRRRGQEARLRCSPMKGHSHVYWYRQLPEEGLKFMVYLQKENIIDESGMPKERFSAEFPKEGPSILRIQQVVRGDSAAYFCASSPKTSGSYEQYFGPGTRLTVT.